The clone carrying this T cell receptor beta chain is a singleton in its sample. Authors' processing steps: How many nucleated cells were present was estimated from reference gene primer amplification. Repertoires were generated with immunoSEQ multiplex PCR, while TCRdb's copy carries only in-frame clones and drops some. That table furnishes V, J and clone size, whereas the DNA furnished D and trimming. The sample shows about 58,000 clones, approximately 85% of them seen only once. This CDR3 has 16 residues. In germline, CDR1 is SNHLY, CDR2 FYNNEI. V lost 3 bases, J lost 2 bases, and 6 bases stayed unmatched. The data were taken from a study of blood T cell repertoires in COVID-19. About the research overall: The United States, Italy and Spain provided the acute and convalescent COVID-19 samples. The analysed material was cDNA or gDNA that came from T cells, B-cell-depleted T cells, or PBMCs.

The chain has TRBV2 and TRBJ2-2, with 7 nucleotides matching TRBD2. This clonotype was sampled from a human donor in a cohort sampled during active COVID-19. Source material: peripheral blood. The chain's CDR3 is CASSDRSGPNTGELFF. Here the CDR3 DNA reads TGTGCCAGCAGTGACCGTAGCGGGCCAAACACCGGGGAGCTGTTTTTT.